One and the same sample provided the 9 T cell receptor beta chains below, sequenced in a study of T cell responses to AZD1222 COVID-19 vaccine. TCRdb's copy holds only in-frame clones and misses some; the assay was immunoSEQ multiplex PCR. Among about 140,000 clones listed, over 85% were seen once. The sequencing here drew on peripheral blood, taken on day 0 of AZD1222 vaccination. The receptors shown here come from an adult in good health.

This chain's CDR3 is CASSLEAAGPNTGELFF. The DNA of the CDR3 is TGCGCCAGCAGCTTGGAGGCGGCGGGACCGAACACCGGGGAGCTGTTTTTT. The V gene is TRBV5-1, the J gene TRBJ2-2; D may be TRBD2 (6 bases). Germline-derived CDR1 and CDR2 are SGHRS and YFSETQ. The CDR3 totals 17 residues. Trimming left V 0 bases short and J 0 bases short, with 12 bases between.

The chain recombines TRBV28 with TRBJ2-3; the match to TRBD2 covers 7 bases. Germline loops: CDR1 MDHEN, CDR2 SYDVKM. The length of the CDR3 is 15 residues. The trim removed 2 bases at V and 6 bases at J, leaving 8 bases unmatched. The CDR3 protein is CASSLLGGSADTQYF. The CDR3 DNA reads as TGTGCCAGCAGTTTACTGGGCGGGAGCGCCGATACGCAGTATTTT.

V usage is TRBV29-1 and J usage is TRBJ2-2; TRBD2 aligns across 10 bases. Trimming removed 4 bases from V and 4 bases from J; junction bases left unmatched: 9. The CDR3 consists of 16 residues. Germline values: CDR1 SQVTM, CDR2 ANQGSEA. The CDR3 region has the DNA TGCAGCGTTGTATTACTAGCGGGACAAGGCACCGGGGAGCTGTTTTTT. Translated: CSVVLLAGQGTGELFF.

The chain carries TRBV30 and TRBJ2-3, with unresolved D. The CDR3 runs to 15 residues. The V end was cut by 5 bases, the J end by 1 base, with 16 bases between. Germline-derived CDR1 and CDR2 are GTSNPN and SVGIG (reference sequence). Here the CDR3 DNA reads TGTGCCTGGGCAAGACTGGCGGCGCGCACAGATACGCAGTATTTT. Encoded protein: CAWARLAARTDTQYF.

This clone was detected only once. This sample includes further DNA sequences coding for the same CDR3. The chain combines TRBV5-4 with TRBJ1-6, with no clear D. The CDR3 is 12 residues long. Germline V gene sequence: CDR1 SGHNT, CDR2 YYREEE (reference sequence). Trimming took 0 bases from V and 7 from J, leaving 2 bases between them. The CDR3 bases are TGTGCCAGCAGCTTGGTCAATTCACCCCTCCACTTT. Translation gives CASSLVNSPLHF. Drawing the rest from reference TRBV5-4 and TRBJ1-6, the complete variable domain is ETGVTQSPTHLIKTRGQQVTLRCSSQSGHNTVSWYQQALGQGPQFIFQYYREEENGRGNFPPRFSGLQFPNYSSELNVNALELDDSALYLCASSLVNSPLHFGNGTRLTVT.

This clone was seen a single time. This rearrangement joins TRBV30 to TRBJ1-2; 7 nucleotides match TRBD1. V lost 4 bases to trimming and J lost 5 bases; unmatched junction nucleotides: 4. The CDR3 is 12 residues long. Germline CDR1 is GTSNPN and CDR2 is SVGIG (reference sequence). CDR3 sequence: CAWIGGEYGYTF. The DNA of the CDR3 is TGTGCCTGGATAGGGGGCGAGTATGGCTACACCTTC.

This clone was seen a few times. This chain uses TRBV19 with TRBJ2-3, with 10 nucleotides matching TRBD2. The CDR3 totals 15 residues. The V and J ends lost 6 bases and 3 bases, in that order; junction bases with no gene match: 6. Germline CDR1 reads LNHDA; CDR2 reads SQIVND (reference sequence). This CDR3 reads CASSLSLAGTDTQYF. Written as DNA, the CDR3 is TGTGCCAGTAGCCTCTCACTAGCGGGGACAGATACGCAGTATTTT.

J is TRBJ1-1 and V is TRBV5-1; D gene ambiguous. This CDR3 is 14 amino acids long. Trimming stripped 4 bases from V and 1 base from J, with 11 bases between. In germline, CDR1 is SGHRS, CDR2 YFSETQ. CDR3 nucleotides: TGCGCCAGCAGCCCGGACGGCCAGAACACTGAAGCTTTCTTT. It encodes CASSPDGQNTEAFF.

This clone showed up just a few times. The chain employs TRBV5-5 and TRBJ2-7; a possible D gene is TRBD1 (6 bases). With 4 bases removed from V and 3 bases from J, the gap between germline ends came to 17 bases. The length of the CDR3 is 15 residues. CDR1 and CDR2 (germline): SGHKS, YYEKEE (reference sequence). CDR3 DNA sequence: TGTGCCAGCAGCCCATGGACAGAAGGGCTCTACGAGCAGTACTTC. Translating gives CASSPWTEGLYEQYF.